A few counts support the clone carrying this T cell receptor beta chain. What it binds is unknown. The data stem from a study of T-cell reconstitution after alpha-beta-depleted transplantation in children. Study-level points and caveats: There were some patients whose high TCRbeta diversity at day 60 came from surviving recipient T cells and thymic progenitors. From newly produced T cells came most of the T-cell counts and diversity one year after transplant. About two months after transplant, alpha-beta T cells reportedly came from several hundred expanded graft clones.

J gave up 5 bases and V 0 bases, and 7 bases lay outside the gene matches. Germline values: CDR1 SGHAT, CDR2 FQNNGV. The CDR3 covers 18 residues. Unique molecular identifiers were incorporated when the TCRbeta library was constructed. In TCRdb, the PCR reads were re-called with MiXCR into one record per CDR3 protein. The sample consists of 500,000 or so distinct CDR3 sequences, 9.5% to 12% of them appearing once. This receptor was taken from a female patient aged 2-10 years who had a stem cell transplant for aplastic anemia, so the T cells may come from the graft donor. The source material was PBMCs, mostly from graft donor cells, sampled 180 days after TCRalphabeta/CD19-depleted stem cell transplant. This sequence joins TRBV11-2 and TRBJ2-1; 13 nucleotides line up with TRBD2. The CDR3 bases are TGTGCCAGCAGCTTAGAAGTCTTACTAGCGGGAGGGGACAATGAGCAGTTCTTC. Its translation: CASSLEVLLAGGDNEQFF.